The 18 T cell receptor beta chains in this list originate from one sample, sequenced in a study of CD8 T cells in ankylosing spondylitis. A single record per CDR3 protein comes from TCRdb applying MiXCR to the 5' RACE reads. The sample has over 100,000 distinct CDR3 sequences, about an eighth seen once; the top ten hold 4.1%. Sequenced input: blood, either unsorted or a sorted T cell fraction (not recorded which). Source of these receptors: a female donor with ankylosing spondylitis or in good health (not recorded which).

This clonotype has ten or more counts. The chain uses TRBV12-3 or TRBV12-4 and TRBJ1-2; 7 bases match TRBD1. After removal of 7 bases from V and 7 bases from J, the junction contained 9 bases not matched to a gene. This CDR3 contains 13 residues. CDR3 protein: CASILTGAGGYTF. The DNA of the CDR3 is TGTGCCAGCATTCTAACAGGGGCGGGTGGCTACACCTTC.

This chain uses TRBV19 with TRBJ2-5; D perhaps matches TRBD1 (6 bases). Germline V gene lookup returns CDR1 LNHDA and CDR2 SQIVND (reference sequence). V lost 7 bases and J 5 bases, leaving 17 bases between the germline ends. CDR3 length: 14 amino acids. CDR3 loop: CASKRTAWSETQYF. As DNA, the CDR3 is TGTGCCAGTAAGAGGACAGCCTGGAGTGAGACCCAGTACTTC. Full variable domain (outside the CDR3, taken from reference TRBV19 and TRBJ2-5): DGGITQSPKYLFRKEGQNVTLSCEQNLNHDAMYWYRQDPGQGLRLIYYSQIVNDFQKGDIAEGYSVSREKKESFPLTVTSAQKNPTAFYLCASKRTAWSETQYFGPGTRLLVL.

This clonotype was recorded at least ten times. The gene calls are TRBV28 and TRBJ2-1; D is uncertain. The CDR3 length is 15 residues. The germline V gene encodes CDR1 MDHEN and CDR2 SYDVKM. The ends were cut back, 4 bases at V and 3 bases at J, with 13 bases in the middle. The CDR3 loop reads CASSSLTRNYNEQFF. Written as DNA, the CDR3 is TGTGCCAGCAGTTCCCTCACACGGAACTACAATGAGCAGTTCTTC.

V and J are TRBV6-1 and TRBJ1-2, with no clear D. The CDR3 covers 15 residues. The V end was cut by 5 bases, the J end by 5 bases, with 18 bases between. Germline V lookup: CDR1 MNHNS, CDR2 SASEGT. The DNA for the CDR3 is TGTGCCAGCAGTCCCCGCCAGAGCAATTTTTATGGCTACACCTTC. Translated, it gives CASSPRQSNFYGYTF.

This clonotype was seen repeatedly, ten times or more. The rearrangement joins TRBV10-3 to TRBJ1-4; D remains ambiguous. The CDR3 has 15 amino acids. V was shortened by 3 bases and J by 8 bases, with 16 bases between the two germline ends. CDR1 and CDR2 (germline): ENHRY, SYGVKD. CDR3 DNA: TGTGCCATCAGTGAAGGCCCTGGGGTTGGCGAAAAACTGTTTTTT. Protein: CAISEGPGVGEKLFF.

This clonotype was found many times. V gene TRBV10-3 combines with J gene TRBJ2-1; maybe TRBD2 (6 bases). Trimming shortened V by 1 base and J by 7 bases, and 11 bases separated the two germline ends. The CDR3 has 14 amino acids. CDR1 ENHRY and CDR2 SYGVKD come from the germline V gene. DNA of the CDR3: TGTGCCATCAGTGAGTTAGCGGAGCTTAATGAGCAGTTCTTC. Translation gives CAISELAELNEQFF.

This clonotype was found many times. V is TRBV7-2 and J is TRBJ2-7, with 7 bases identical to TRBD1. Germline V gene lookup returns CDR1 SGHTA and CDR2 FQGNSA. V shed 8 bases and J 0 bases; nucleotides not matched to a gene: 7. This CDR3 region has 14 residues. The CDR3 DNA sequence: TGTGCCAGCGCACAGGGGCCGAGCTCCTACGAGCAGTACTTC. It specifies CASAQGPSSYEQYF.

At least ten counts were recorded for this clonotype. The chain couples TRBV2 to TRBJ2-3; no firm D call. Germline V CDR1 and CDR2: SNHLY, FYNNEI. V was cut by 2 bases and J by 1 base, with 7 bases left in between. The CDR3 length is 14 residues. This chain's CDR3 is CASSEYSRTDTQYF. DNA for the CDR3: TGTGCCAGCAGTGAATACTCCCGCACAGATACGCAGTATTTT.

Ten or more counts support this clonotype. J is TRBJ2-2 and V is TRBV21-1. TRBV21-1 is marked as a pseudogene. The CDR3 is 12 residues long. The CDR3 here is CASSSTTGELFF. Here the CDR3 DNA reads TGTGCCAGCAGCTCTACGACCGGGGAGCTGTTTTTT.

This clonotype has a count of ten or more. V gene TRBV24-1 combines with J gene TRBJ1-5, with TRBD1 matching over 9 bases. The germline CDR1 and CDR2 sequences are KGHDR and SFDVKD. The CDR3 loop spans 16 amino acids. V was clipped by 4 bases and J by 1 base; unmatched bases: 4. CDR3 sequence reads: CATSDRQGGSNQPQHF. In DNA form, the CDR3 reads TGTGCCACCAGTGACCGACAGGGGGGAAGCAATCAGCCCCAGCATTTT.

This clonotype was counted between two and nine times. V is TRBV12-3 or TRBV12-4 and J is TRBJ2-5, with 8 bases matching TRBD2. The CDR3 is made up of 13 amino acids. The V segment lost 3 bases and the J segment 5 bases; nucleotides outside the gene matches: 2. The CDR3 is CASSFRGGETQYF. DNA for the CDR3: TGTGCCAGCAGTTTTCGGGGGGGGGAGACCCAGTACTTC.

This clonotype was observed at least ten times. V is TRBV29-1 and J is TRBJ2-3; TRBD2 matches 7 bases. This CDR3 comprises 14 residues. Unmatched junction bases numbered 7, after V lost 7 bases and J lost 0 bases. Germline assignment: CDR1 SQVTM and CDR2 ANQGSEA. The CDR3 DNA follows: TGCAGCGCGTACTCTAGCGGAAGCACAGATACGCAGTATTTT. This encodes CSAYSSGSTDTQYF.

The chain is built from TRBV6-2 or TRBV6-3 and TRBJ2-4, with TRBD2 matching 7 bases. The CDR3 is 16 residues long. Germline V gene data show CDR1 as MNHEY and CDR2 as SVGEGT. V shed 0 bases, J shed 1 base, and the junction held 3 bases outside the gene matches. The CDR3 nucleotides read TGTGCCAGCAGTTACTCCGGGGGGAGCGCCAAAAACATTCAGTACTTC. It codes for CASSYSGGSAKNIQYF.

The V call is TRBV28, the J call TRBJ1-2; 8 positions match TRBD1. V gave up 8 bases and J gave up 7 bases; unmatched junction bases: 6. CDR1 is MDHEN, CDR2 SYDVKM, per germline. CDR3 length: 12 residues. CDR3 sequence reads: CASCQGTGGYTF. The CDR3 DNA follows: TGTGCCAGCTGCCAAGGGACAGGTGGCTACACCTTC.

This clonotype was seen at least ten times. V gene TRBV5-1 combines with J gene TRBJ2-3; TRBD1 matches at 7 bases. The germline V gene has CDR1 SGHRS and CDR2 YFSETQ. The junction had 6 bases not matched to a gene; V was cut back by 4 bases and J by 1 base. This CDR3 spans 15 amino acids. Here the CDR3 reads CASSPGGVGTDTQYF. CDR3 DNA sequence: TGCGCCAGCAGCCCAGGGGGAGTTGGCACAGATACGCAGTATTTT.

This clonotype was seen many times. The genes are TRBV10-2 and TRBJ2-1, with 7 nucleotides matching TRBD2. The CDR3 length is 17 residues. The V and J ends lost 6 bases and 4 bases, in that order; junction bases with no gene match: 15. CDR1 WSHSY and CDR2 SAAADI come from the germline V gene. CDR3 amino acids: CASSESGGSGLYNEQFF. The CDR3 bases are TGCGCCAGCAGCGAAAGTGGGGGTAGCGGGTTATACAATGAGCAGTTCTTC.

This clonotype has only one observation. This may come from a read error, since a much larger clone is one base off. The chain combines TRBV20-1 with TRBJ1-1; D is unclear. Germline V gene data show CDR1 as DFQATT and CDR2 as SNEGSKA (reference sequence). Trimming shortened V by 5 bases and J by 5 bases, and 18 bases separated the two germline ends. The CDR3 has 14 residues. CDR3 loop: CSALMTRDGTEAFF. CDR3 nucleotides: TGCAGTGCTCTGATGACAAGAGACGGGACTGAAGCTTTCTTT.

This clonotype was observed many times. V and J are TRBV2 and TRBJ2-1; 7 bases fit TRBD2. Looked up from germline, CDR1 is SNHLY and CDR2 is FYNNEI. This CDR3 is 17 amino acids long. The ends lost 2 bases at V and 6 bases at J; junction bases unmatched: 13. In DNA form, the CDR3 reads TGTGCCAGCAGTGAACCGTTCACTAGCGCACCCGTCAATGAGCAGTTCTTC. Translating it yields CASSEPFTSAPVNEQFF.